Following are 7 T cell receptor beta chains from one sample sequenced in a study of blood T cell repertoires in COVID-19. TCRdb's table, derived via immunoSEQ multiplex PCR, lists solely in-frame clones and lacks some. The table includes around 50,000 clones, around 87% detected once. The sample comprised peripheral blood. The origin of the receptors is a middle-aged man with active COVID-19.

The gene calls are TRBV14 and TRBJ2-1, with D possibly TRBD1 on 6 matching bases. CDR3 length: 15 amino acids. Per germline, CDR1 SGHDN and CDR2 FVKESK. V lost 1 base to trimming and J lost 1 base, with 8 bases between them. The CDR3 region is CASSQATGSYNEQFF. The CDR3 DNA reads TGTGCCAGCAGCCAAGCGACAGGTTCCTACAATGAGCAGTTCTTC.

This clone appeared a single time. The CDR3 DNA follows: TGCGCCAGCAGCCTGAGGGGGACAGGTCTCCACGAGCAGTACTTC. It yields the protein CASSLRGTGLHEQYF. The rearrangement uses TRBV5-1 and TRBJ2-7; 8 nucleotides align to TRBD1. Germline CDR1 and CDR2: SGHRS and YFSETQ. The V and J ends lost 4 bases and 5 bases, in that order; junction bases with no gene match: 11. The CDR3 runs 15 residues.

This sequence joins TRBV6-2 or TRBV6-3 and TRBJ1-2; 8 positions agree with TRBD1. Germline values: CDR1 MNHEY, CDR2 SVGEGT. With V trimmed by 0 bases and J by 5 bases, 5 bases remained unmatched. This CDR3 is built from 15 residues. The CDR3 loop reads CASSYSWTGMYGYTF. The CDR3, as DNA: TGTGCCAGCAGTTACTCTTGGACAGGGATGTATGGCTACACCTTC.

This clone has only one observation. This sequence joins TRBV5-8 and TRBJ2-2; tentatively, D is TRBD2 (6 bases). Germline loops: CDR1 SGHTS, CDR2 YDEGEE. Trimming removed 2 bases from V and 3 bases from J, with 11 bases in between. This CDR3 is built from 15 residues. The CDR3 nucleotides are TGTGCCAGCAGCTTTGAGGGAGGAGACACCGGGGAGCTGTTTTTT. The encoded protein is CASSFEGGDTGELFF.

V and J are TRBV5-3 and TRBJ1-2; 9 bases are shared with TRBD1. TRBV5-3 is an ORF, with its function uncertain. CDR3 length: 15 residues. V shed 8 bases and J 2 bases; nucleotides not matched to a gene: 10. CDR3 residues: CASKIPGTGNYGYTF. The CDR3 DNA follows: TGTGCCAGTAAAATTCCCGGGACAGGGAACTATGGCTACACCTTC.

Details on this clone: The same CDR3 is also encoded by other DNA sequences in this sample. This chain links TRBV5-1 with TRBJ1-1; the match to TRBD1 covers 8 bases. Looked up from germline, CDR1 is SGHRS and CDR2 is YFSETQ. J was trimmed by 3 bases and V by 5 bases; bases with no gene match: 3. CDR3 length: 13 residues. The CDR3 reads CASSETGDTEAFF. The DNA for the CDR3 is TGCGCCAGCAGTGAGACAGGGGACACTGAAGCTTTCTTT.

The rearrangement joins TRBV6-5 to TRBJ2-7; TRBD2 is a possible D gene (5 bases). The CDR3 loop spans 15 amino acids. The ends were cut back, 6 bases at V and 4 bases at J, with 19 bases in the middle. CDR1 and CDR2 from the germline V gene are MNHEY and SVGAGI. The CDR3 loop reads CASSRQPNTGYEQYF. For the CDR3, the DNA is TGTGCCAGCAGCCGCCAACCTAATACGGGGTACGAGCAGTACTTC.